The 14 T cell receptor beta chains reported below all come from one sample, sequenced in a study of molecular identifiers for immune sequencing clone quantification. TCRdb used MiXCR to reprocess the PCR reads, holding one entry per CDR3 protein. The repertoire consists of approximately 670,000 distinct CDR3 sequences, with 15% to 20% occurring once and the leading ten covering 0.85%. Specimen: naive CD8+ T cells from blood, with Jurkat cell RNA spiked in. Specified subset: FACS-sorted CD8+CD4-CCR7+CD45RA+ naive T cells. These receptors originate from a human donor in good health. Some libraries in this study had Jurkat cell RNA spiked in.

The table lists this clonotype with a few counts. This sequence joins TRBV27 and TRBJ2-5, with D tentatively TRBD1 (6 bases). CDR1 MNHEY and CDR2 SMNVEV come from the germline V gene (reference sequence). The CDR3 is 17 amino acids. V was clipped by 4 bases and J by 2 bases, with 20 bases between them. CDR3 coding DNA: TGTGCCAGCAGTTATCTAGGGGGAGAAAGTAGTCAAGAGACCCAGTACTTC. It codes for CASSYLGGESSQETQYF.

This clonotype showed up just a few times. The junction and the germline gene differ at one end; a read error may be behind it. The chain employs TRBV27 and TRBJ2-3, with D possibly called TRBD1 or TRBD2 (6 bases each). This CDR3 has 14 residues. The germline V gene encodes CDR1 MNHEY and CDR2 SMNVEV (reference sequence). CDR3 in amino acids: CAGSFPGATDTQYF. CDR3 bases: TGTGCCGGCAGTTTTCCGGGGGCGACAGATACGCAGTATTTT.

This clonotype was observed many times. In nucleotides, the CDR3 is TGCAGTGCTATCAAAGGGTTCCAAGAGACCCAGTACTTC. Residues: CSAIKGFQETQYF. The rearrangement joins TRBV20-1 to TRBJ2-5, with D unresolved. Deletions cut 4 bases from V and 1 base from J, with 10 bases between. This CDR3 has 13 amino acids. Germline-derived CDR1 and CDR2 are DFQATT and SNEGSKA (reference sequence).

Many counts were recorded for this clonotype. J is TRBJ1-4 and V is TRBV7-6; no clear D gene. Germline CDR1 and CDR2: SGHVS and FNYEAQ. The CDR3 covers 15 residues. V lost 5 bases and J lost 8, with 18 bases in between. This CDR3 is CASSHNSLGLEKLFF. The DNA of the CDR3 is TGTGCCAGCAGCCATAACAGCCTTGGATTGGAAAAACTGTTTTTT. Using reference TRBV7-6 and TRBJ1-4 for the parts outside the CDR3, the full variable domain is GAGVSQSPRYKVTKRGQDVALRCDPISGHVSLYWYRQALGQGPEFLTYFNYEAQQDKSGLPNDRFSAERPEGSISTLTIQRTEQRDSAMYRCASSHNSLGLEKLFFGSGTQLSVL.

This clonotype was recorded many times. V and J are TRBV20-1 and TRBJ2-7; D ambiguous. Germline lookup yields CDR1 DFQATT and CDR2 SNEGSKA (reference sequence). This CDR3 contains 13 residues. Trimming took off 6 bases at V and 3 bases at J, with 15 bases between the two ends. DNA of the CDR3: TGCAGTGCGTCTTCAACCAGAAACTACGAGCAGTACTTC. It codes for CSASSTRNYEQYF.

This clonotype came up many times. The V call is TRBV30, the J call TRBJ1-1; D not resolved. In germline, CDR1 is GTSNPN, CDR2 SVGIG (reference sequence). This CDR3 spans 11 amino acids. Deletions cut 2 bases from V and 7 bases from J, with 8 bases between. CDR3 in amino acids: CAWSQASEAFF. CDR3 coding DNA: TGTGCCTGGAGTCAGGCCAGTGAAGCTTTCTTT. Using reference TRBV30 and TRBJ1-1 for the parts outside the CDR3, the full variable domain is SQTIHQWPATLVQPVGSPLSLECTVEGTSNPNLYWYRQAAGRGLQLLFYSVGIGQISSEVPQNLSASRPQDRQFILSSKKLLLSDSGFYLCAWSQASEAFFGQGTRLTVV.

This clonotype appeared many times. This chain uses TRBV4-1 with TRBJ1-1; TRBD1 agrees at 7 bases. The germline V gene encodes CDR1 MGHRA and CDR2 YSYEKL. Losses at the gene ends were 4 bases for V and 2 bases for J; bases not matched to a gene: 4. The CDR3 loop spans 14 amino acids. CDR3 residues: CASSRNRGNTEAFF. CDR3 nucleotides: TGCGCCAGCAGCCGAAACAGGGGAAACACTGAAGCTTTCTTT.

Many counts were recorded for this clonotype. The chain links TRBV27 to TRBJ2-3, with no clear D. This CDR3 spans 17 amino acids. Germline values: CDR1 MNHEY, CDR2 SMNVEV (reference sequence). V lost 0 bases, J lost 8 bases, and 21 bases lay in between. The CDR3 DNA follows: TGTGCCAGCAGTTTATCGATCTTTGGTGGCCAGCCGATTACGCAGTATTTT. As protein: CASSLSIFGGQPITQYF.

This clonotype was counted ten times or more. This rearrangement joins TRBV12-3 or TRBV12-4 to TRBJ1-1; D is ambiguous. The V gene lost 3 bases and the J gene lost 10 bases, with 15 bases spanning the gap. CDR3 size: 13 residues. The CDR3 is CASSFTTLPVAFF. The CDR3 DNA follows: TGTGCCAGCAGTTTCACCACCCTCCCCGTAGCTTTCTTT.

This clonotype was counted ten times or more. The V and J genes are TRBV27 and TRBJ2-7; D possibly corresponds to TRBD1 (6 bases). The CDR3 consists of 12 residues. The germline V gene encodes CDR1 MNHEY and CDR2 SMNVEV (reference sequence). Trimming stripped 6 bases from V and 3 bases from J, with 9 bases between. CDR3 protein: CASRGQNYEQYF. Here the CDR3 DNA reads TGTGCCAGCAGGGGACAAAACTACGAGCAGTACTTC.

Notes on this clonotype: Just one base apart from a much larger clone, this may be a read error. The V call is TRBV5-1, the J call TRBJ2-7; no clear D. Germline CDR1 is SGHRS and CDR2 is YFSETQ. CDR3 length equals 13 residues. The CDR3 reads CASGLTNAYEQYF. The CDR3 bases are TGCGCCAGCGGCTTAACTAATGCCTACGAGCAGTACTTC.

At least ten counts were recorded for this clonotype. The rearrangement joins TRBV27 to TRBJ1-5; D not certain. This CDR3 has 13 residues. V gave up 4 bases and J gave up 3 bases, with 7 bases separating them. CDR1 is MNHEY and CDR2 is SMNVEV in the germline V gene (reference sequence). The CDR3 sequence is CASSYQSNQPQHF. CDR3 coding DNA: TGTGCCAGCAGTTATCAATCCAATCAGCCCCAGCATTTT.

About this clonotype: Given a much more abundant clone one base away, this may be a read error. The rearrangement links TRBV9 to TRBJ2-7; TRBD1 agrees at 9 bases. The CDR3 contains 14 residues. Germline CDR1 is SGDLS and CDR2 is YYNGEE. Trimming at V came to 4 bases and at J to 6 bases, leaving 8 bases not matched to a gene. The chain's CDR3 is CASSFGQGYVEQYF. CDR3 sequence (DNA): TGTGCCAGCAGCTTCGGACAGGGGTACGTCGAGCAGTACTTC.

This clonotype was counted ten times or more. The V and J genes are TRBV7-9 and TRBJ2-1, with a tentative D call TRBD2 (5 bases). Trimming removed 6 bases at V and 9 bases at J, with 15 bases between. The CDR3 spans 13 residues. The germline gives CDR1 SEHNR, CDR2 FQNEAQ (reference sequence). CDR3 protein: CASRFPSGSEQFF. The CDR3 nucleotides are TGTGCCAGCAGATTTCCTTCGGGGTCTGAGCAGTTCTTC.